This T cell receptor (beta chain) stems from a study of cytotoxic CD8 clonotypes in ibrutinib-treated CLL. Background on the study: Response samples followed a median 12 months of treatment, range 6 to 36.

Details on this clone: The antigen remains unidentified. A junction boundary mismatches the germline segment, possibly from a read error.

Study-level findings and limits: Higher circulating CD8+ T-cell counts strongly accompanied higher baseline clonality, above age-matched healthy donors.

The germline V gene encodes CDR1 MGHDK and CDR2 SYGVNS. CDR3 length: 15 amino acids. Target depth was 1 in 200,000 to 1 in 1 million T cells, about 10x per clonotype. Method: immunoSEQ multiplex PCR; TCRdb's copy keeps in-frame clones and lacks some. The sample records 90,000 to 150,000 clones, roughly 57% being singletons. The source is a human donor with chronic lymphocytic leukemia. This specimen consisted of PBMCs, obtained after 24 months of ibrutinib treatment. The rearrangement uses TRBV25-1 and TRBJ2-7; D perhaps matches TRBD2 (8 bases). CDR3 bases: TGTGCCAGCAGCCCAGGGGGTGCGGGGGGACCACGGCATGCCTTC. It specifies CASSPGGAGGPRHAF.